What follows are 6 T cell receptor beta chains derived from one specimen sequenced in a study of CD8 T cells in Susac syndrome. With random hexamers, reverse transcription was performed on roughly 0.5 to 1 ug of RNA. TCRdb analysed the immunoSEQ multiplex PCR reads with MiXCR anew, one entry per CDR3 protein. In the table there are some 110,000 distinct CDR3 sequences, 93% of which are singletons. Material: CD8+ T cells from PBMCs. Every receptor here comes from a human donor with multiple sclerosis.

The rearrangement links TRBV7-9 to TRBJ2-6; D is unclear. Trimming pared 5 bases from V and 0 bases from J, leaving 5 bases between. This CDR3 is built from 14 residues. Germline V gene sequence: CDR1 SEHNR, CDR2 FQNEAQ (reference sequence). Here the CDR3 reads CASSLVSGANVLTF. The CDR3 nucleotides are TGTGCCAGCAGCCTGGTCTCTGGGGCCAACGTCCTGACTTTC. Drawing the rest from reference TRBV7-9 and TRBJ2-6, the complete variable domain is DTGVSQNPRHKITKRGQNVTFRCDPISEHNRLYWYRQTLGQGPEFLTYFQNEAQLEKSRLLSDRFSAERPKGSFSTLEIQRTEQGDSAMYLCASSLVSGANVLTFGAGSRLTVL.

The chain combines TRBV30 with TRBJ2-7; D is uncertain. V lost 2 bases, J lost 7 bases, and 9 bases lay in between. CDR1 and CDR2 from the germline V gene are GTSNPN and SVGIG (reference sequence). The CDR3 is 11 amino acids. CDR3: CAWSLKIEQYF. CDR3 in DNA: TGTGCCTGGAGTTTGAAAATAGAGCAGTACTTC.

The genes are TRBV7-9 and TRBJ2-6; TRBD1 aligns across 9 bases. The CDR3 spans 19 residues. V lost 6 bases to trimming and J lost 0 bases; unmatched junction nucleotides: 12. Germline V lookup: CDR1 SEHNR, CDR2 FQNEAQ (reference sequence). The CDR3 reads CASRPRGGTGSSGANVLTF. The CDR3 DNA reads as TGTGCCAGCAGACCCAGGGGGGGGACAGGGAGCTCTGGGGCCAACGTCCTGACTTTC.

V and J are TRBV27 and TRBJ1-1; D uncertain. The germline V gene has CDR1 MNHEY and CDR2 SMNVEV (reference sequence). The V end was cut by 0 bases, the J end by 3 bases, with 11 bases between. This CDR3 comprises 15 residues. In DNA, the CDR3 is TGTGCCAGCAGTTTATCGTGGAGGGCGGACACTGAAGCTTTCTTT. It specifies CASSLSWRADTEAFF.

This sequence joins TRBV23-1 and TRBJ1-2, with D uncertain. TRBV23-1 belongs to the ORF category, with a function that is uncertain. V was pared by 6 bases and J by 7 bases, with 12 bases between. The CDR3 is made up of 12 amino acids. The CDR3 nucleotides read TGCGCCAGCAGCCGAAAGGCGTCTGGCTACACCTTC. Amino acid sequence: CASSRKASGYTF.

The chain is built from TRBV7-2 and TRBJ2-7, with a possible D match to TRBD2 (6 bases). The CDR3 is 14 amino acids. Deletions cut 5 bases from V and 0 bases from J, with 11 bases between. Germline CDR1 SGHTA, CDR2 FQGNSA. CDR3: CASSARERSYEQYV. CDR3 nucleotide sequence: TGTGCCAGCAGCGCCCGGGAGCGCTCCTACGAGCAGTACGTC.